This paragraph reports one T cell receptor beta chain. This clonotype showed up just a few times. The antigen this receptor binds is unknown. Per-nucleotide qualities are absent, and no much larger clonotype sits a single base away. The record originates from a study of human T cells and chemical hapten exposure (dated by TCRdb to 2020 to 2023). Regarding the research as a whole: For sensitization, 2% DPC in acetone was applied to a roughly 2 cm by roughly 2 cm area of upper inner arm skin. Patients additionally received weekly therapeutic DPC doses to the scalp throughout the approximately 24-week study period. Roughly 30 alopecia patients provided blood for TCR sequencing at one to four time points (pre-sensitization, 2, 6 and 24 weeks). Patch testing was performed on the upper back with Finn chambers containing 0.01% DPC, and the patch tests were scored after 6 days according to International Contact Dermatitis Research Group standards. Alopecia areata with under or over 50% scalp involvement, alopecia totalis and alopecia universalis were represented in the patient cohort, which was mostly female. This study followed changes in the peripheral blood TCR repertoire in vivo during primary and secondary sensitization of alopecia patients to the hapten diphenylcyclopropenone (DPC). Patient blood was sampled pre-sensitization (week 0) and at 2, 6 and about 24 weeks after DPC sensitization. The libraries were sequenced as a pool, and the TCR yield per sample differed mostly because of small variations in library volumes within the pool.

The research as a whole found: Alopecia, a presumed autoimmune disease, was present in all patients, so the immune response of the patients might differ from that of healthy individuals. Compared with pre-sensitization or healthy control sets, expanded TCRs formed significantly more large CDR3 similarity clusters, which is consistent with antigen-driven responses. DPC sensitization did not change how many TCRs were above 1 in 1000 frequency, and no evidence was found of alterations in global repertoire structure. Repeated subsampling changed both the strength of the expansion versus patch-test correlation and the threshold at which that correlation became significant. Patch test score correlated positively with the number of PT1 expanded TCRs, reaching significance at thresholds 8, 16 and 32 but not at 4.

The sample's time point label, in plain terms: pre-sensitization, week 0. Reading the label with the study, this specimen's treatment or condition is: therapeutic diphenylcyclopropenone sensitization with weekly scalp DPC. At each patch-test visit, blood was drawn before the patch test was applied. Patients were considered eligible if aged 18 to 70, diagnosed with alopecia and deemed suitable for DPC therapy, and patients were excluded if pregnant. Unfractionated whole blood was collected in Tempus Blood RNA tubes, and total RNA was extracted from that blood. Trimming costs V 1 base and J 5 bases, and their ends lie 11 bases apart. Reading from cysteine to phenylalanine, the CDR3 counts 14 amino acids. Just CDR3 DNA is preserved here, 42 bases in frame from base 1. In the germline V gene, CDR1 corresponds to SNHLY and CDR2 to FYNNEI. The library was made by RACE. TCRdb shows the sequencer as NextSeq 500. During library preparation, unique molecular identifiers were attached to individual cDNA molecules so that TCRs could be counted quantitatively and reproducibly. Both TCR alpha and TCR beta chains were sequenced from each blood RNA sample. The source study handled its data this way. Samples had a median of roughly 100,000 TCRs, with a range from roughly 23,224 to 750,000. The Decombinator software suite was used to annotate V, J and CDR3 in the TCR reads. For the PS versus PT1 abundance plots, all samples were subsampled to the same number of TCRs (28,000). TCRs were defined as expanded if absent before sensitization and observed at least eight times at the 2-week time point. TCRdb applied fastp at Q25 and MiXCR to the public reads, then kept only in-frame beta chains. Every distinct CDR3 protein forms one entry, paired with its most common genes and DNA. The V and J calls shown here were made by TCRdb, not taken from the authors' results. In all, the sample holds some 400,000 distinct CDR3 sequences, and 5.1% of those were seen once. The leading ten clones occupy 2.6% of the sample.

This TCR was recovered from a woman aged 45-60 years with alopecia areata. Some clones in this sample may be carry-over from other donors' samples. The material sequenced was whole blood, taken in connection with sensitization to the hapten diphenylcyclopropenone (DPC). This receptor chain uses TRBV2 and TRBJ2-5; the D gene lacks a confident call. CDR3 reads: CASSEEGPAETQYF. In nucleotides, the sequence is TGTGCCAGCAGTGAAGAAGGACCAGCGGAGACCCAGTACTTC.